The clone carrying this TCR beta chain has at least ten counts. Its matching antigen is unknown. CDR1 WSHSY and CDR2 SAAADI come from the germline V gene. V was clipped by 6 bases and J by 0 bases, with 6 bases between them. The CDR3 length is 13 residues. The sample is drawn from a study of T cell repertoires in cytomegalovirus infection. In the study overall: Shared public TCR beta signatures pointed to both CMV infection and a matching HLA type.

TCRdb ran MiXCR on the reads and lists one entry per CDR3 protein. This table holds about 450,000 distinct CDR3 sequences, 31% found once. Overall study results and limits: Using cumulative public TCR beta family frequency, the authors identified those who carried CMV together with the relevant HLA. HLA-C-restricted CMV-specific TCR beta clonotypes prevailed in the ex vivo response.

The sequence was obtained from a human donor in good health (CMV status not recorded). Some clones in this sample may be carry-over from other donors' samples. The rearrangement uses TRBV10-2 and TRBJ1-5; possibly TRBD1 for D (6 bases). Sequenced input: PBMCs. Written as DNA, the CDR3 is TGCGCCAGCAGAGGGGGTAGCAATCAGCCCCAGCATTTT. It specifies CASRGGSNQPQHF.